This T cell receptor beta chain was sequenced during a study of T-cell memory formation after mild COVID-19. Study overall: Clusters of TCRs were largely donor specific. Findings of the study overall: Cross-reactive memory seemingly joined, as some responding clones were found in pre-infection memory. Contracting clones localized mainly to CM and EM when CD4+ and mainly to EMRA when CD8+.

V dropped 5 bases and J dropped 7 bases, with 14 bases sitting between them. Germline assignment: CDR1 LNHNV and CDR2 YYDKDF (reference sequence). The CDR3 contains 13 residues. Constant-segment primers and 5'RACE yielded cDNA libraries for TCR alpha and TCR beta, each carrying sample barcodes and UMIs. TCRdb fed the 5' RACE reads into MiXCR, producing one record per CDR3 protein. The sample shows hundreds of thousands of distinct CDR3 sequences, less than 25% of them seen only once. Turning to this clonotype: Its antigen is not known.

V is TRBV15 and J is TRBJ1-1; no definite D call. The clonotype comes from an adult woman who had mild COVID-19 (a few samples of this study predate the infection). Cell type and time point are not known. Material for sequencing was PBMCs or a T cell subset sorted from them (not recorded which). For the CDR3, the DNA is TGTGCCACCAGCTCCCCTGCGGCCTTTGAAGCTTTCTTT. It specifies CATSSPAAFEAFF.